The subject of this entry is one T cell receptor (beta chain). Clones were read by immunoSEQ multiplex PCR, and TCRdb kept only the in-frame ones, dropping some. The sample records around 93,000 clones, around 76% being singletons. The data were obtained in a study of blood T cell repertoires in COVID-19. The overall study: Sources were T cells, B-cell-depleted T cells, or PBMCs; the material itself was cDNA or gDNA.

Trimming at V came to 6 bases and at J to 1 base, leaving 5 bases not matched to a gene. The germline V gene has CDR1 ENHRY and CDR2 SYGVKD. The length of the CDR3 is 15 residues. V and J are TRBV10-3 and TRBJ2-2; 7 bases match TRBD1. The specimen was peripheral blood. This receptor was identified in a man of 80 years or more with acute or convalescent COVID-19. The chain's CDR3 is CAISHGTVNTGELFF. The CDR3 DNA reads TGTGCCATCAGCCACGGGACAGTGAACACCGGGGAGCTGTTTTTT.